A selection of T cell receptor beta chains follows, all from one sample in a study of T-cell reconstitution after alpha-beta-depleted transplantation in children. TCRdb redid the calling of the PCR reads with MiXCR, one entry per CDR3 protein. Of under 150,000 distinct CDR3 sequences detected, about 9.9% appear once; the ten largest clones hold 24%. The source was PBMCs, mostly from graft donor cells, collected 180 days after TCRalphabeta/CD19-depleted stem cell transplant. The receptors come from a girl less than two years old who had a stem cell transplant for combined immunodeficiency, so the T cells may come from the graft donor. Both conserved end residues are part of each CDR3. The D gene is left open where the match is weak. Part of the rows lack a size; the others show once, few, many or a class for expanded clones.

D gene: NA; J gene: TRBJ2-5; V gene: TRBV7-2; clone size: few; CDR3 DNA: TGTGCCAGCAGCCCCCCGGGACACGAAGAGACCCAGTACTTC; CDR3 protein: CASSPPGHEETQYF
D gene: NA; J gene: TRBJ2-1; V gene: TRBV5-1; clone size: few; CDR3 DNA: TGCGCCAGCAACGCCGGTGGCAGGAGGGCAACCTACAATGAGCAGTTCTTC; CDR3 protein: CASNAGGRRATYNEQFF
D gene: NA; J gene: TRBJ1-2; V gene: TRBV7-8; clone size: NA; CDR3 DNA: TGTGCCAGCAGCTTCAGGGGCGTGGGTGGGCATGGCTACACCTTC; CDR3 protein: CASSFRGVGGHGYTF
D gene: NA; J gene: TRBJ1-5; V gene: TRBV5-1; clone size: many; CDR3 DNA: TGCGCCAGCAGCTTAACAGGGCGAAATCAGCCCCAGCATTTT; CDR3 protein: CASSLTGRNQPQHF
D gene: NA; J gene: TRBJ2-6; V gene: TRBV19; clone size: few; CDR3 DNA: TGTGCCAGTAGTATAGATTGGGTTTCTGGGGCCAACGTCCTGACTTTC; CDR3 protein: CASSIDWVSGANVLTF
D gene: TRBD1; J gene: TRBJ1-2; V gene: TRBV12-3/TRBV12-4; clone size: NA; CDR3 DNA: TGTGCCAGCAGCGAACAGGGGGCGAACTATGGCTACACCTTC; CDR3 protein: CASSEQGANYGYTF
D gene: NA; J gene: TRBJ1-1; V gene: TRBV5-4; clone size: NA; CDR3 DNA: TGTGCCAGCAGCTTGGTGCGCGGCAGGGGTAGGAACACTGAAGCTTTCTTT; CDR3 protein: CASSLVRGRGRNTEAFF
D gene: NA; J gene: TRBJ2-2; V gene: TRBV15; clone size: NA; CDR3 DNA: TGTGCCACCAACATGGACACCAACACCGGGGAGCTGTTTTTT; CDR3 protein: CATNMDTNTGELFF
D gene: TRBD2; J gene: TRBJ2-5; V gene: TRBV5-5; clone size: few; CDR3 DNA: TGTGCCAGCAGCTTGCGGTGGGCGGGGGTCGAGACCCAGTACTTC; CDR3 protein: CASSLRWAGVETQYF
D gene: NA; J gene: TRBJ2-1; V gene: TRBV29-1; clone size: NA; CDR3 DNA: TGCAGCGTTGTGCGCGGGAAGGGTAATGAGCAGTTCTTC; CDR3 protein: CSVVRGKGNEQFF
D gene: TRBD2; J gene: TRBJ2-3; V gene: TRBV7-2; clone size: NA; CDR3 DNA: TGTGCCAGCAGCTTAGGGGCTAGCGGGGGGTATACGCAGTATTTT; CDR3 protein: CASSLGASGGYTQYF
D gene: NA; J gene: TRBJ2-5; V gene: TRBV12-3/TRBV12-4; clone size: many; CDR3 DNA: TGTGCCAGCAGCTACAGGGCCGAGGAAGAGACCCAGTACTTC; CDR3 protein: CASSYRAEEETQYF
D gene: NA; J gene: TRBJ2-1; V gene: TRBV11-3; clone size: NA; CDR3 DNA: TGTGCCAGCAGCGGTAGAGGACTCGGTTCTCGGAATGAGCAGTTCTTC; CDR3 protein: CASSGRGLGSRNEQFF
D gene: TRBD2; J gene: TRBJ2-3; V gene: TRBV5-1; clone size: few; CDR3 DNA: TGCGCCAGCAGCGAGGGACTAGCGGCTAGCACAGATACGCAGTATTTT; CDR3 protein: CASSEGLAASTDTQYF
D gene: TRBD2; J gene: TRBJ2-1; V gene: TRBV5-1; clone size: few; CDR3 DNA: TGCGCCAGCAGTATGACTAGCGGGGGGGCCTACAATGAGCAGTTCTTC; CDR3 protein: CASSMTSGGAYNEQFF
D gene: NA; J gene: TRBJ2-7; V gene: TRBV20-1; clone size: NA; CDR3 DNA: TGCAGTGCTAGAGATTTGGCCAGACCCTACGAGCAGTACTTC; CDR3 protein: CSARDLARPYEQYF
D gene: TRBD2; J gene: TRBJ2-3; V gene: TRBV9; clone size: few; CDR3 DNA: TGTGCCAGCAGCGCGACTAGCGGGGAACCAGATACGCAGTATTTT; CDR3 protein: CASSATSGEPDTQYF
D gene: NA; J gene: TRBJ2-7; V gene: TRBV4-3; clone size: NA; CDR3 DNA: TGCGCCAGCAGCCGAGAAGACAGACAGTCCTACGAGCAGTACTTC; CDR3 protein: CASSREDRQSYEQYF
D gene: NA; J gene: TRBJ1-1; V gene: TRBV12-3/TRBV12-4; clone size: NA; CDR3 DNA: TGTGCCAGCAGTTACCGGGAACTTGAAGCTTTCTTT; CDR3 protein: CASSYRELEAFF
D gene: TRBD1; J gene: TRBJ2-1; V gene: TRBV28; clone size: few; CDR3 DNA: TGTGCCAGCTTAGGGGGCGCGGACAATGAGCAGTTCTTC; CDR3 protein: CASLGGADNEQFF
D gene: NA; J gene: TRBJ1-4; V gene: TRBV6-5; clone size: few; CDR3 DNA: TGTGCCAGCAGTTACGGGACCGATATGGAAAAACTGTTTTTT; CDR3 protein: CASSYGTDMEKLFF
D gene: TRBD1; J gene: TRBJ2-1; V gene: TRBV7-9; clone size: few; CDR3 DNA: TGTGCCAGCAGCTCCCGGACAGGGGGGAATGAGCAGTTCTTC; CDR3 protein: CASSSRTGGNEQFF
D gene: NA; J gene: TRBJ1-1; V gene: TRBV7-9; clone size: NA; CDR3 DNA: TGTGCCAGCAGCTTACGCGGACGAGCTTTCTTT; CDR3 protein: CASSLRGRAFF
D gene: NA; J gene: TRBJ2-1; V gene: TRBV4-3; clone size: many; CDR3 DNA: TGCGCCAGCAGCCAAGACAGGGGCGCGCAAAGGGGGCAGTTCTTC; CDR3 protein: CASSQDRGAQRGQFF
D gene: NA; J gene: TRBJ1-4; V gene: TRBV5-1; clone size: NA; CDR3 DNA: TGCGCCAGCAGCATCTTACCAGGGAGGGATGAAAAACTGTTTTTT; CDR3 protein: CASSILPGRDEKLFF
D gene: NA; J gene: TRBJ1-4; V gene: TRBV12-3/TRBV12-4; clone size: few; CDR3 DNA: TGTGCCAGCAGCCATACAGGGATAGGGGAAAAACTGTTTTTT; CDR3 protein: CASSHTGIGEKLFF
D gene: NA; J gene: TRBJ2-5; V gene: TRBV7-7; clone size: few; CDR3 DNA: TGTGCTAGCAGCTCCAGGGGGGGTAACCAAGAGACCCAGTACTTC; CDR3 protein: CASSSRGGNQETQYF
D gene: NA; J gene: TRBJ1-1; V gene: TRBV7-3; clone size: NA; CDR3 DNA: TGTGCCAGCAGCTTAGCAAGCGGCGGTGAAGCTTTCTTT; CDR3 protein: CASSLASGGEAFF
D gene: NA; J gene: TRBJ2-7; V gene: TRBV28; clone size: NA; CDR3 DNA: TGTGCCAGCAGCCCCGGGAATTCCCTCTCCTACGAGCAGTACTTC; CDR3 protein: CASSPGNSLSYEQYF
D gene: NA; J gene: TRBJ1-1; V gene: TRBV20-1; clone size: few; CDR3 DNA: TGCAGTGCTAGATATTCAACGAACACTGAAGCTTTCTTT; CDR3 protein: CSARYSTNTEAFF
D gene: NA; J gene: TRBJ2-1; V gene: TRBV29-1; clone size: few; CDR3 DNA: TGCAGCGTTGAACTATCCCTCTCCTACAATGAGCAGTTCTTC; CDR3 protein: CSVELSLSYNEQFF
D gene: NA; J gene: TRBJ1-2; V gene: TRBV7-8; clone size: NA; CDR3 DNA: TGTGCCAGCAGCTTAAGCGGCGGGGCCCTAGGGGTCGGCAATGGCTACACCTTC; CDR3 protein: CASSLSGGALGVGNGYTF
D gene: TRBD2; J gene: TRBJ2-5; V gene: TRBV15; clone size: NA; CDR3 DNA: TGTGCCACCAGCAGAGGAGGGGGACTAGACCTCCAAGAGACCCAGTACTTC; CDR3 protein: CATSRGGGLDLQETQYF
D gene: TRBD1; J gene: TRBJ1-5; V gene: TRBV20-1; clone size: NA; CDR3 DNA: TGCAGTGCCACACAGGGGGCGACCAATCAGCCCCAGCATTTT; CDR3 protein: CSATQGATNQPQHF
D gene: NA; J gene: TRBJ2-3; V gene: TRBV6-5; clone size: many; CDR3 DNA: TGTGCCAGCAGTTACGCAGATACGCAGTATTTT; CDR3 protein: CASSYADTQYF
D gene: NA; J gene: TRBJ1-1; V gene: TRBV30; clone size: NA; CDR3 DNA: TGTGCCTGGAATCCCCTCCCCGCAGTTGAAGCTTTCTTT; CDR3 protein: CAWNPLPAVEAFF
D gene: NA; J gene: TRBJ2-2; V gene: TRBV12-3/TRBV12-4; clone size: few; CDR3 DNA: TGTGCCAGCAGTTCCCCCGGGGAGCTGTTTTTT; CDR3 protein: CASSSPGELFF
D gene: NA; J gene: TRBJ1-2; V gene: TRBV7-2; clone size: NA; CDR3 DNA: TGTGCCAGCAGCTCCCTTTCAGGGCTCCTCTATGGCTACACCTTC; CDR3 protein: CASSSLSGLLYGYTF
D gene: NA; J gene: TRBJ2-3; V gene: TRBV3-1; clone size: NA; CDR3 DNA: TGTGCCAGCAGCCAGGGTTTCGGATCCACAGATACGCAGTATTTT; CDR3 protein: CASSQGFGSTDTQYF
D gene: TRBD2; J gene: TRBJ2-1; V gene: TRBV20-1; clone size: NA; CDR3 DNA: TGCAGTGCTAACGAGCGGGGAGGCTACAATGAGCAGTTCTTC; CDR3 protein: CSANERGGYNEQFF
D gene: NA; J gene: TRBJ2-5; V gene: TRBV20-1; clone size: few; CDR3 DNA: TGCAGTGCTAGAGCTCTCCAAGAGACCCAGTACTTC; CDR3 protein: CSARALQETQYF
D gene: NA; J gene: TRBJ1-5; V gene: TRBV6-2/TRBV6-3; clone size: many; CDR3 DNA: TGTGCCAGCAGCCTGATCGGACAGCTCGGGCAGCCCCAGCATTTT; CDR3 protein: CASSLIGQLGQPQHF
D gene: NA; J gene: TRBJ2-2; V gene: TRBV6-2/TRBV6-3; clone size: few; CDR3 DNA: TGTGCCAGCCTTTCCTACGGGGAGCTGTTTTTT; CDR3 protein: CASLSYGELFF